The source of this TCR beta chain is a study of blood T cell repertoires in COVID-19. Whole-study context: T cells, B-cell-depleted T cells, or PBMCs supplied cDNA or gDNA.

The CDR3 length is 15 residues. Germline V lookup: CDR1 MNHNY, CDR2 SVGAGI (reference sequence). Trimming removed 5 bases from V and 8 bases from J; junction bases left unmatched: 6. Here immunoSEQ multiplex PCR was the method, and the copy in TCRdb shows in-frame clones only, minus some. Among over 150,000 clones listed, roughly 91% were seen once. The TCR was taken from a man aged 50 to 59 who had recovered from COVID-19. The gene calls are TRBV6-6 and TRBJ2-1; 13 nucleotides line up with TRBD2. The sample taken for sequencing was peripheral blood. This chain's CDR3 is CASSGGLAGRDEQFF. CDR3 sequence (DNA): TGTGCCAGCAGTGGGGGACTAGCGGGACGCGATGAGCAGTTCTTC.